This TCR beta chain derives from a study of T cell changes during pregnancy in multiple sclerosis. The length of the CDR3 is 11 residues. Trimming shortened V by 8 bases and J by 3 bases, and 8 bases separated the two germline ends. Germline V gives CDR1 SNHLY, CDR2 FYNNEI. Data came from immunoSEQ multiplex PCR; TCRdb stores just in-frame clones and leaves some out. The sample yields about 73,000 clones, 90% seen once. This specimen consisted of peripheral blood, obtained after pregnancy. This chain uses TRBV2 with TRBJ2-7; a possible D gene is TRBD1 (5 bases). The origin of this receptor is a female donor in good health, enrolled as a control in a pregnancy study. The CDR3 loop is CASHRGYEQYF. CDR3 coding DNA: TGTGCCAGCCATAGGGGCTACGAGCAGTACTTC. Together with reference TRBV2 and TRBJ2-7, the CDR3 gives the full variable domain: EPEVTQTPSHQVTQMGQEVILRCVPISNHLYFYWYRQILGQKVEFLVSFYNNEISEKSEIFDDQFSVERPDGSNFTLKIRSTKLEDSAMYFCASHRGYEQYFGPGTRLTVT.